These T cell receptor beta chains were read from a single sample in a study of Ad26.COV2.S vaccination and SARS-CoV-2 variants. The protocol was immunoSEQ multiplex PCR, while the TCRdb copy is restricted to in-frame clones and leaves out a portion. The data contain some 500,000 clones, about 88% of them singletons. The input for sequencing was peripheral blood, taken in a trial of Ad26.COV2.S vaccine versus placebo. The source is a person between 18 and 65 years old who received the Ad26.COV2.S COVID-19 vaccine or a placebo. CDR3s include the opening cysteine and the closing phenylalanine or tryptophan. The D gene is left open where the match is weak. Expanded clones are given a class, and other clones once, few, many or no size at all.

j_call	d_call	v_call	clone_size	cdr3_nt	cdr3_aa
TRBJ2-2	.	TRBV5-1	.	TGCGCCAGCAGCTTTTGGGATTCCGGGGAGCTGTTTTTT	CASSFWDSGELFF
TRBJ1-4	.	TRBV19	.	TGTGCCAGTAGTTCCCGGACGAAGGGCGAAAAACTGTTTTTT	CASSSRTKGEKLFF
TRBJ2-1	.	TRBV9	.	TGTGCCAGCAGCGTAGGCCCCTCGAATGAGCAGTTCTTC	CASSVGPSNEQFF
TRBJ2-5	.	TRBV7-9	.	TGTGCCAGCAGCTTAGATGAGACCCAGTACTTC	CASSLDETQYF
TRBJ2-1	TRBD2	TRBV18	.	TGTGCCAGCTCACCACTTGCGACTAGCGGGAGTGTTTATGAGCAGTTCTTC	CASSPLATSGSVYEQFF
TRBJ2-1	TRBD2	TRBV5-4	.	TGTGCCAGCAGCAAACGGACTAGCGGGAGAGGCTACAATGAGCAGTTCTTC	CASSKRTSGRGYNEQFF
TRBJ2-3	.	TRBV9	.	TGTGCCAGCAGCGTAGAAGATGGGAGAAGGACAGATACGCAGTATTTT	CASSVEDGRRTDTQYF
TRBJ1-4	TRBD1	TRBV5-1	once	TGCGCCAGCAGCTCCCGACAGGGCAAAAATGAAAAACTGTTTTTT	CASSSRQGKNEKLFF
TRBJ1-2	TRBD1	TRBV11-2	.	TGTGCCAGCAGCCCGGGACAGTTATTCAACTATGGCTACACCTTC	CASSPGQLFNYGYTF
TRBJ1-5	TRBD1	TRBV7-9	few	TGTGCCAGCAGCAAAGACAGGGCGGGCAATCAGCCCCAGCATTTT	CASSKDRAGNQPQHF
TRBJ2-3	TRBD2	TRBV9	.	TGTGCCAGCAGCGTAGATATAGCGGGTACCACAGATACGCAGTATTTT	CASSVDIAGTTDTQYF
TRBJ2-1	.	TRBV4-2	.	TGTGCCAGCAGCTCCCCCTTCCAGATCTCAAAAAACAATGAGCAGTTCTTC	CASSSPFQISKNNEQFF
TRBJ2-7	.	TRBV18	once	TGTGCCAGCTCACCGCGGTTCACAGGGTGGTCCGCGGGGTACGAGCAGTACTTC	CASSPRFTGWSAGYEQYF
TRBJ2-7	.	TRBV5-4	.	TGTGCCAGCAGCGCACGAGTGCCTCCCTACGAGCAGTACTTC	CASSARVPPYEQYF
TRBJ2-3	.	TRBV18	.	TGTGCCAGCTCGGGGGCAGGTACAGATACGCAGTATTTT	CASSGAGTDTQYF
TRBJ2-2	TRBD2	TRBV4-3	.	TGCGCCAGCAGCCAACTAGCGGGAGTCCCCGGGGAGCTGTTTTTT	CASSQLAGVPGELFF
TRBJ2-1	.	TRBV4-1	.	TGCGCCAGCAGCCCTAGATCGGCGGATGAGCAGTTCTTC	CASSPRSADEQFF
TRBJ1-1	.	TRBV19	.	TGTGCCAGTAGTAGTAGCCCTGAAGCTTTCTTT	CASSSSPEAFF
TRBJ1-1	.	TRBV4-3	.	TGCGCCAGCAGCCAAGATTCGGAGGGAAAGAACACTGAAGCTTTCTTT	CASSQDSEGKNTEAFF
TRBJ1-3	.	TRBV7-9	few	TGTGCCAGCAGCTTCAGGAATCTGGCTGGAAACACCATATATTTT	CASSFRNLAGNTIYF
TRBJ1-1	TRBD1	TRBV6-5	.	TGTGCCAGCGCTACAGGGGTTGGCACTGAAGCTTTCTTT	CASATGVGTEAFF
TRBJ2-5	TRBD2	TRBV5-4	.	TGTGCCAGCAGCTTGAAGTGGCCGGGGGGGCCTGGTGAGACCCAGTACTTC	CASSLKWPGGPGETQYF